This note documents a single T cell receptor beta chain sequence. As yet, its antigen is unknown. All patients were mismatch repair deficient, assessed by either PCR or immunohistochemistry. The TCR-sequenced patients were a few responders to pembrolizumab. The data originate from a study of PD-1 blockade in mismatch repair-deficient tumors. Turning to the study itself: Enrolled about 2012-2016, patients had progressing, pretreated mismatch repair-deficient cancers of around twelve types. Findings of the study overall: After pembrolizumab, tumor-resident clones rose rapidly, then generally contracted before radiologic responses.

The assay was immunoSEQ multiplex PCR, and TCRdb's table has in-frame clones only and misses some. This table has roughly 14,000 clones, 84% appearing once. The CDR3 spans 14 residues. Trimming at V came to 7 bases and at J to 3 bases, leaving 6 bases not matched to a gene. Germline V gene data show CDR1 as MDHEN and CDR2 as SYDVKM. This clonotype was obtained from an adult with mismatch repair-deficient cancer. This material consisted of PBMCs, taken before pembrolizumab treatment. V and J are TRBV28 and TRBJ2-3, with TRBD2 matching over 8 bases. CDR3 coding DNA: TGTGCCAGCAAAAATTCGGGGGGGACAGATACGCAGTATTTT. Its protein product is CASKNSGGTDTQYF. Together with reference TRBV28 and TRBJ2-3, the CDR3 gives the full variable domain: DVKVTQSSRYLVKRTGEKVFLECVQDMDHENMFWYRQDPGLGLRLIYFSYDVKMKEKGDIPEGYSVSREKKERFSLILESASTNQTSMYLCASKNSGGTDTQYFGPGTRLTVL.